The 26 T cell receptor beta chains below were found in one sample sequenced in a study of blood T cell repertoires in COVID-19. The method was immunoSEQ multiplex PCR; TCRdb's version includes in-frame clones alone and lacks a portion of them. The profile covers some 400,000 clones, with about 89% appearing a single time and around 0.94% taken by the ten largest. The source material was PBMCs or T cells enriched from blood (not recorded which). Source of these receptors: a woman between 40 and 55 years old who had been exposed to COVID-19.

This clone occurred a few times. CDR3 amino acids: CASSASSGPKWGQFF. CDR3 DNA: TGTGCCAGCAGCGCCTCCTCAGGGCCAAAATGGGGGCAGTTCTTC. J is TRBJ2-1 and V is TRBV9; possible D gene TRBD1, 5 bases. Germline lookup yields CDR1 SGDLS and CDR2 YYNGEE. The V and J ends lost 3 bases and 12 bases respectively, with 22 bases between them. The CDR3 length is 15 residues.

The chain joins TRBV3-1 (or the pseudogene TRBV3-2) to TRBJ2-3; possible D gene TRBD2, 6 bases. Deletions cut 4 bases from V and 1 base from J, with 12 bases between. In germline, CDR1 is LGHDT, CDR2 YNNKEL (reference sequence). The CDR3 totals 15 residues. For the CDR3, the DNA is TGTGCCAGCAGCCTTACGGCTAGCGGCACAGATACGCAGTATTTT. Protein product: CASSLTASGTDTQYF.

This clone has just one count. The chain links TRBV18 to TRBJ1-4; 7 bases line up with TRBD1. After removal of 6 bases from V and 7 bases from J, the junction contained 11 bases not matched to a gene. The CDR3 runs 15 residues. Germline V gene lookup returns CDR1 KGHSH and CDR2 LQKENI. CDR3 DNA: TGTGCCAGCTCGCCGGGACAGCTATCTCGTGAAAAACTGTTTTTT. Translation: CASSPGQLSREKLFF.

This chain links TRBV12-3 or TRBV12-4 with TRBJ2-5; D not resolved. CDR3 size: 12 residues. V lost 3 bases, J lost 5 bases, and 7 bases lay in between. CDR3 amino acids: CASSFGLETQYF. For the CDR3, the DNA is TGTGCCAGCAGTTTCGGTTTGGAGACCCAGTACTTC.

The chain couples TRBV9 to TRBJ1-1, with TRBD1 as a possible D gene (6 bases). Trimming cost V 3 bases and J 2 bases, with 11 bases left between them. The germline gives CDR1 SGDLS, CDR2 YYNGEE. CDR3 length equals 14 residues. The CDR3 is CASSDGTTNTEAFF. In DNA, the CDR3 is TGTGCCAGCAGCGACGGGACAACTAACACTGAAGCTTTCTTT.

J is TRBJ1-4 and V is TRBV29-1, with a weak D call TRBD1 (6 bases). Germline CDR1 is SQVTM and CDR2 is ANQGSEA. CDR3 size: 13 residues. The CDR3 nucleotides are TGCAGTGCCTTTGGGCAGGGGAATGAAAAACTGTTTTTT. This encodes CSAFGQGNEKLFF.

This rearrangement joins TRBV5-8 to TRBJ1-6, with TRBD1 matching over 9 bases. The J segment lost 6 bases and the V segment lost 1 base, leaving 5 bases of the junction unmatched. This CDR3 is built from 16 residues. Germline CDR1 is SGHTS and CDR2 is YDEGEE. The CDR3 sequence: CASSLRQGVINSPLHF. Written as DNA, the CDR3 is TGTGCCAGCAGCTTGCGACAGGGGGTCATTAATTCACCCCTCCACTTT.

This chain joins TRBV6-5 and TRBJ1-1; D is possibly TRBD1 (5 bases). CDR1 is MNHEY and CDR2 is SVGAGI in the germline V gene. The CDR3 has 15 amino acids. Trimming stripped 6 bases from V and 0 bases from J, with 14 bases between. As DNA, the CDR3 is TGTGCCAGCAGCAACCCGACAGCGCTGAACACTGAAGCTTTCTTT. Translating it yields CASSNPTALNTEAFF.

The chain joins TRBV10-1 to TRBJ2-7; D is perhaps TRBD2 (6 bases). The CDR3 runs 13 residues. Germline V gives CDR1 WNHNN, CDR2 SYGVQD (reference sequence). V was shortened by 2 bases and J by 8 bases, with 13 bases between the two germline ends. CDR3 sequence (DNA): TGCGCCAGCAGTGAGCAACTAGCTCGGAAGCAGTACTTC. Translated: CASSEQLARKQYF.

This clone showed up just a few times. V and J are TRBV2 and TRBJ1-6, with D unresolved. CDR1 SNHLY and CDR2 FYNNEI come from the germline V gene. Trimming left V 1 base short and J 6 bases short, with 7 bases between. This CDR3 region has 14 residues. The CDR3 region has the DNA TGTGCCAGCAGTGAAGATCAGGTTAATTCACCCCTCCACTTT. Translated: CASSEDQVNSPLHF. The variable domain in full, with the rest retrieved from reference TRBV2 and TRBJ1-6, is EPEVTQTPSHQVTQMGQEVILRCVPISNHLYFYWYRQILGQKVEFLVSFYNNEISEKSEIFDDQFSVERPDGSNFTLKIRSTKLEDSAMYFCASSEDQVNSPLHFGNGTRLTVT.

V and J are TRBV5-1 and TRBJ2-5; 7 nucleotides agree with TRBD1. The J segment lost 4 bases and the V segment lost 2 bases, leaving 5 bases of the junction unmatched. This CDR3 has 14 amino acids. In germline, CDR1 is SGHRS, CDR2 YFSETQ. The CDR3 DNA reads as TGCGCCAGCAGCTTTCGACAGGGTGGAGAGACCCAGTACTTC. As protein: CASSFRQGGETQYF.

The chain links TRBV6-1 to TRBJ2-7, with 8 bases lining up with TRBD1. Germline values: CDR1 MNHNS, CDR2 SASEGT. CDR3 size: 15 residues. The trim removed 1 base at V and 2 bases at J, leaving 4 bases unmatched. The DNA for the CDR3 is TGTGCCAGCAGTGAAGGACAGGGGCGAGCCTACGAGCAGTACTTC. The encoded protein is CASSEGQGRAYEQYF.

The chain combines TRBV7-9 with TRBJ1-2; no clear D gene. In germline, CDR1 is SEHNR, CDR2 FQNEAQ (reference sequence). This CDR3 is built from 15 residues. Trimming took 1 base from V and 0 from J, leaving 9 bases between them. The CDR3 is CASSLDPQPNYGYTF. The DNA of the CDR3 is TGTGCCAGCAGCTTAGATCCACAGCCTAACTATGGCTACACCTTC. Looking up the rest from reference TRBV7-9 and TRBJ1-2 gives the full variable domain: DTGVSQNPRHKITKRGQNVTFRCDPISEHNRLYWYRQTLGQGPEFLTYFQNEAQLEKSRLLSDRFSAERPKGSFSTLEIQRTEQGDSAMYLCASSLDPQPNYGYTFGSGTRLTVV.

This clone has a single count. V gene TRBV27 combines with J gene TRBJ1-6; no clear D. Trimming pared 2 bases from V and 9 bases from J, leaving 8 bases between. CDR1 and CDR2 (germline): MNHEY, SMNVEV (reference sequence). This CDR3 comprises 13 residues. The CDR3 bases are TGTGCCAGCAGTTTAGAACGGTTTTCACCCCTCCACTTT. As protein: CASSLERFSPLHF.

This clone was observed a single time. This chain joins TRBV29-1 and TRBJ2-2; 8 nucleotides align to TRBD2. The CDR3 is 16 amino acids. Germline CDR1 and CDR2: SQVTM and ANQGSEA. The junction had 11 bases not matched to a gene; V was cut back by 4 bases and J by 4 bases. CDR3 DNA: TGCAGCGTTGTTAGCGGGACCAATCTGCGCACCGGGGAGCTGTTTTTT. Protein: CSVVSGTNLRTGELFF.

This sequence joins TRBV6-2 or TRBV6-3 and TRBJ2-7, with D perhaps TRBD2 (5 bases). The ends were cut back, 4 bases at V and 11 bases at J, with 12 bases in the middle. Germline V gives CDR1 MNHEY, CDR2 SVGEGT. The CDR3 is 11 amino acids. CDR3 residues: CASSFRDQEYF. For the CDR3, the DNA is TGTGCCAGCAGTTTCCGGGATCAGGAGTACTTC.

The V and J genes are TRBV5-1 and TRBJ1-1; the match to TRBD1 covers 8 bases. The CDR3 covers 15 residues. CDR1 SGHRS and CDR2 YFSETQ come from the germline V gene. V trimming: 4 bases; J trimming: 5 bases; junction bases outside the gene matches: 10. The CDR3 region has the DNA TGCGCCAGCAGCCCCCGGACAGGGCAGGGGACTGAAGCTTTCTTT. This gives the protein CASSPRTGQGTEAFF.

The chain recombines TRBV9 with TRBJ2-7; weak D call: TRBD1 (6 bases). Germline V gene data show CDR1 as SGDLS and CDR2 as YYNGEE. Trimming took off 5 bases at V and 5 bases at J, with 23 bases between the two ends. The CDR3 extends over 16 amino acids. CDR3 coding DNA: TGTGCCAGCAGTCGGACACAGGGTTTGTGGCCGGACGAGCAGTACTTC. Protein sequence: CASSRTQGLWPDEQYF. Using reference TRBV9 and TRBJ2-7 for the parts outside the CDR3, the full variable domain is DSGVTQTPKHLITATGQRVTLRCSPRSGDLSVYWYQQSLDQGLQFLIQYYNGEERAKGNILERFSAQQFPDLHSELNLSSLELGDSALYFCASSRTQGLWPDEQYFGPGTRLTVT.

The genes are TRBV9 and TRBJ1-3; D is unresolved. Germline V lookup: CDR1 SGDLS, CDR2 YYNGEE. This CDR3 has 17 amino acids. V lost 1 base, J lost 0 bases, and 14 bases lay in between. The CDR3, as DNA: TGTGCCAGCAGCGTAATGGGAGGGCGCCTCTCTGGAAACACCATATATTTT. This codes for CASSVMGGRLSGNTIYF.

This sequence joins TRBV19 and TRBJ1-1; D might be TRBD1 (6 bases). The CDR3 contains 14 residues. With 5 bases removed from V and 2 bases from J, the gap between germline ends came to 12 bases. Looked up from germline, CDR1 is LNHDA and CDR2 is SQIVND (reference sequence). The CDR3 reads CASSRTGLNTEAFF. The CDR3 nucleotides are TGTGCCAGTAGTCGAACAGGGTTAAACACTGAAGCTTTCTTT.

This clone is a singleton in its sample. The genes are TRBV9 and TRBJ2-1, with 9 positions matching TRBD1. The CDR3 spans 15 residues. From germline, CDR1 is SGDLS and CDR2 YYNGEE. The V and J ends lost 3 bases and 1 base, in that order; junction bases with no gene match: 2. The CDR3 loop reads CASSAGQGSYNEQFF. CDR3 DNA sequence: TGTGCCAGCAGCGCGGGACAGGGTTCCTACAATGAGCAGTTCTTC. Complete variable domain (other parts from reference TRBV9 and TRBJ2-1): DSGVTQTPKHLITATGQRVTLRCSPRSGDLSVYWYQQSLDQGLQFLIQYYNGEERAKGNILERFSAQQFPDLHSELNLSSLELGDSALYFCASSAGQGSYNEQFFGPGTRLTVL.

CDR3 residues: CASSLNSGDGNTIYF. The CDR3 DNA follows: TGTGCCAGCAGCTTAAACTCGGGGGACGGAAACACCATATATTTT. The J gene is TRBJ1-3, the V gene TRBV7-3, with D perhaps TRBD1 (5 bases). The germline gives CDR1 SGHTA, CDR2 FQGTGA. The CDR3 spans 15 residues. V gave up 1 base and J gave up 4 bases, with 11 bases separating them.

The rearrangement uses TRBV5-1 and TRBJ2-7; D possibly corresponds to TRBD1 (5 bases). CDR1 is SGHRS and CDR2 is YFSETQ in the germline V gene. The ends were cut back, 0 bases at V and 3 bases at J, with 28 bases in the middle. This CDR3 has 20 residues. The chain's CDR3 is CASSLVPKMTDSVGYYEQYF. The CDR3 nucleotides read TGCGCCAGCAGCTTGGTTCCCAAGATGACAGACTCAGTAGGGTACTACGAGCAGTACTTC.

Regarding this clone: Other DNA sequences in this specimen translate into the identical CDR3. V gene TRBV12-3 or TRBV12-4 combines with J gene TRBJ1-1; 7 bases match TRBD1. After removal of 6 bases from V and 6 bases from J, the junction contained 1 base not matched to a gene. The CDR3 sequence is 11 residues long. CDR3: CASSQGAEAFF. For the CDR3, the DNA is TGTGCCAGCAGCCAGGGGGCTGAAGCTTTCTTT.

This sequence joins TRBV7-9 and TRBJ2-2; 9 nucleotides match TRBD2. Germline CDR1 reads SEHNR; CDR2 reads FQNEAQ (reference sequence). The CDR3 totals 19 residues. V shed 1 base, J shed 5 bases, and the junction held 14 bases outside the gene matches. The CDR3 here is CASSLVSPSGMGWTGELFF. In nucleotides, the CDR3 is TGTGCCAGCAGCTTAGTCTCGCCTAGCGGGATGGGATGGACCGGGGAGCTGTTTTTT.

The rearrangement joins TRBV6-5 to TRBJ1-2; 8 nucleotides agree with TRBD1. V shed 4 bases, J shed 6 bases, and the junction held 7 bases outside the gene matches. Germline-derived CDR1 and CDR2 are MNHEY and SVGAGI. The CDR3 spans 14 residues. The CDR3 sequence: CASSSPWTGNGYTF. CDR3 DNA: TGTGCCAGCAGTTCCCCCTGGACAGGGAATGGCTACACCTTC.